The table lists the clone carrying this T cell receptor (beta chain) with many counts. The CDR3 is made up of 12 amino acids. The germline V and J ends were trimmed by 3 bases and 8 bases, with 10 bases remaining between them. TCRdb re-derived calls from the RT-PCR reads in MiXCR, one entry per CDR3 protein. The table shows approximately 160,000 distinct CDR3 sequences, with 24% occurring only once. This sample is drawn from a study of patients and donors after allogeneic stem cell transplantation. The chain links TRBV12-3 or TRBV12-4 to TRBJ1-1, with D unclear. The source is a human donor who was either an allogeneic HSCT recipient or a stem cell or donor lymphocyte infusion donor (not recorded which). It is not recorded whose cells these are; they may come from a transplant donor. Sequencing input: blood, either unsorted or a sorted T cell fraction (not recorded which). DNA for the CDR3: TGTGCCAGCAGTTTTGGGGTAGCAGAAGCTTTCTTT. Its translation is CASSFGVAEAFF.